Listed here are 5 T cell receptor beta chains from one sample, sequenced in a study of CD8+CD57+ T cells in acquired aplastic anemia. Genomic DNA was employed as the template in profiling TCR beta VDJ and CDR3. TCRdb analysed the reads with MiXCR anew, one entry per CDR3 protein. The repertoire consists of about 150,000 distinct CDR3 sequences, with just over 50% occurring once and the leading ten covering approximately 12%. The sequenced patients had an expansion of CD8+CD57+ cells seen by flow cytometry. Source material: sorted CD4+, CD8+, or CD8+CD57+ T cells (not recorded which) from PBMCs. The source of these receptors is a human donor with aplastic anemia.

The V call is TRBV10-2, the J call TRBJ2-7; no clear D. The CDR3 extends over 10 amino acids. In germline, CDR1 is WSHSY, CDR2 SAAADI. V gave up 10 bases and J gave up 3 bases, with 7 bases separating them. CDR3 residues: CATGNYEQYF. In DNA form, the CDR3 reads TGCGCCACCGGAAACTACGAGCAGTACTTC.

This clonotype showed up many times. The chain recombines TRBV7-2 with TRBJ2-3, with TRBD2 identical over 11 bases. Unmatched junction bases numbered 11, after V lost 0 bases and J lost 0 bases. CDR1 and CDR2 from the germline V gene are SGHTA and FQGNSA. The CDR3 spans 20 residues. CDR3 DNA sequence: TGTGCCAGCAGCTTAGCATCCGCTAGCGGGGGGACGATAAGCACAGATACGCAGTATTTT. Translation: CASSLASASGGTISTDTQYF.

This clonotype was found a few times. The V call is TRBV2, the J call TRBJ1-1; D unresolved. The CDR3 is made up of 13 amino acids. Trimming removed 5 bases from V and 1 base from J, with 8 bases in between. Germline V gene lookup returns CDR1 SNHLY and CDR2 FYNNEI. This chain's CDR3 is CASSNHRNTEAFF. The CDR3 nucleotides read TGTGCCAGCAGTAACCATAGGAACACTGAAGCTTTCTTT.

The gene calls are TRBV20-1 and TRBJ2-3; 8 bases agree with TRBD2. This CDR3 is built from 14 residues. Trimming took 7 bases from V and 3 from J; bases not matched to a gene: 9. Germline V gives CDR1 DFQATT, CDR2 SNEGSKA (reference sequence). CDR3 coding DNA: TGCAGTGTTGGGAGAGCGGGAGCAACAGATACGCAGTATTTT. The encoded protein is CSVGRAGATDTQYF.

The chain has TRBV11-1 and TRBJ2-3, with D possibly matching TRBD1 (6 bases). Trimming took 2 bases from V and 2 from J, leaving 17 bases between them. CDR3 length equals 17 residues. The germline gives CDR1 SGHAT, CDR2 FQDESV (reference sequence). The DNA for the CDR3 is TGTGCCAGCAGCTTATATGGCCAGGGGAGATTCACAGATACGCAGTATTTT. Translation: CASSLYGQGRFTDTQYF.